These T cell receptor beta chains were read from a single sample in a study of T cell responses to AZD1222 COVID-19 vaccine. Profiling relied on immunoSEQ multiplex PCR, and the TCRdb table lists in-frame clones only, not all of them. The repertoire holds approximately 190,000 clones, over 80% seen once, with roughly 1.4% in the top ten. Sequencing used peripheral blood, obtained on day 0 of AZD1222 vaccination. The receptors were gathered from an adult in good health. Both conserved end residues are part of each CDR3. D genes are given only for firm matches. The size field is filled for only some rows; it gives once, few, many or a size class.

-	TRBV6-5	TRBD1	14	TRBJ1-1	CASSRGGANTEAFF	TGTGCCAGCAGCAGGGGGGGGGCGAACACTGAAGCTTTCTTT
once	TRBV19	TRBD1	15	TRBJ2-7	CASSIGGQGVYEQYF	TGTGCCAGTAGTATAGGCGGACAGGGCGTGTACGAGCAGTACTTC
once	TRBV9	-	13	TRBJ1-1	CASSTSVDTEAFF	TGTGCCAGCAGCACTAGCGTGGACACTGAAGCTTTCTTT
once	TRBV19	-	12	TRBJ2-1	CASSPSYNEQFF	TGTGCCAGTAGTCCGTCCTACAATGAGCAGTTCTTC
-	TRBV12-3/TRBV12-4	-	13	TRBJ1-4	CASRPGWGEKLFF	TGTGCCAGCAGACCAGGGTGGGGTGAAAAACTGTTTTTT
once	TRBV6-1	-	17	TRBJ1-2	CASSEWEKGQLNYGYTF	TGTGCCAGCAGTGAGTGGGAGAAGGGTCAGCTCAACTATGGCTACACCTTC
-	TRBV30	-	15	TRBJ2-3	CAWTTGRGGTDTQYF	TGTGCCTGGACAACAGGGAGGGGGGGCACAGATACGCAGTATTTT
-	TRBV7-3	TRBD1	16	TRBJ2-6	CASSLEDRAGANVLTF	TGTGCCAGCAGCTTAGAGGACAGGGCTGGGGCCAACGTCCTGACTTTC
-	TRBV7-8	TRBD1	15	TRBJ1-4	CASSSYRDSKEKLFF	TGTGCCAGCAGCTCCTACCGGGACAGCAAGGAAAAACTGTTTTTT
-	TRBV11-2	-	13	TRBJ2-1	CASRPRGDNEQFF	TGTGCCAGCAGACCCCGTGGGGACAATGAGCAGTTCTTC
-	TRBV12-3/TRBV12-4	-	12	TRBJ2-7	CASSRPRGEQYF	TGTGCCAGCAGTCGTCCTAGGGGAGAGCAGTACTTC
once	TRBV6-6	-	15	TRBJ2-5	CASSYERRGQETQYF	TGTGCCAGCAGTTACGAGCGGAGGGGGCAAGAGACCCAGTACTTC
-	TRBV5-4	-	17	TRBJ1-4	CASSLSGQLATNEKLFF	TGTGCCAGCAGCTTGTCCGGACAGCTTGCAACTAATGAAAAACTGTTTTTT
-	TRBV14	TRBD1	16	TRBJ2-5	CASSRGGTGFQETQYF	TGTGCCAGCAGCCGAGGGGGGACAGGGTTCCAAGAGACCCAGTACTTC
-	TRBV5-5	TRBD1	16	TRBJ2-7	CASSLVLGGGFNEQYF	TGTGCCAGCAGCTTGGTCTTAGGGGGCGGTTTTAATGAGCAGTACTTC
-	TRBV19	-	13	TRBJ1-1	CASRIRGGTEAFF	TGTGCCAGTAGAATTCGGGGAGGGACTGAAGCTTTCTTT
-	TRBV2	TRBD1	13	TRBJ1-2	CASSWDRAGGYTF	TGTGCCAGCAGTTGGGACAGGGCGGGCGGCTACACCTTC
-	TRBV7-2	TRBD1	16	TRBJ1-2	CASSLGAQGTVYGYTF	TGTGCCAGCAGCTTAGGGGCACAGGGGACAGTCTATGGCTACACCTTC
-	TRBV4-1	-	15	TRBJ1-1	CASSQGGGRRGEAFF	TGCGCCAGCAGCCAAGGTGGGGGGCGCAGGGGTGAAGCTTTCTTT
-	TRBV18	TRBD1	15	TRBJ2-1	CASSGDRGGYNEQFF	TGTGCCAGCTCAGGCGACAGGGGTGGCTACAATGAGCAGTTCTTC
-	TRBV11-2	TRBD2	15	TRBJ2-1	CASSFDLAGGREQFF	TGTGCCAGCAGCTTCGACTTAGCGGGGGGACGGGAGCAGTTCTTC
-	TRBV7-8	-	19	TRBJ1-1	CASSPQIRSAWDGNTEAFF	TGTGCCAGCAGCCCACAAATACGATCGGCGTGGGACGGGAACACTGAAGCTTTCTTT
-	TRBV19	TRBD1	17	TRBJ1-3	CASSIEGTAFSGNTIYF	TGTGCCAGTAGTATAGAAGGGACAGCGTTCTCTGGAAACACCATATATTTT
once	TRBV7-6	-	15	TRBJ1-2	CASSLAHGANYGYTF	TGTGCCAGCAGCTTAGCGCATGGAGCTAACTATGGCTACACCTTC
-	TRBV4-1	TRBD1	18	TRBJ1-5	CASSQELGTGGSNQPQHF	TGCGCCAGCAGCCAAGAGCTAGGGACAGGGGGAAGCAATCAGCCCCAGCATTTT
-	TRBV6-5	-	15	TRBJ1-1	CASSYGGPRGTEAFF	TGTGCCAGCAGTTACGGGGGACCCAGGGGCACTGAAGCTTTCTTT